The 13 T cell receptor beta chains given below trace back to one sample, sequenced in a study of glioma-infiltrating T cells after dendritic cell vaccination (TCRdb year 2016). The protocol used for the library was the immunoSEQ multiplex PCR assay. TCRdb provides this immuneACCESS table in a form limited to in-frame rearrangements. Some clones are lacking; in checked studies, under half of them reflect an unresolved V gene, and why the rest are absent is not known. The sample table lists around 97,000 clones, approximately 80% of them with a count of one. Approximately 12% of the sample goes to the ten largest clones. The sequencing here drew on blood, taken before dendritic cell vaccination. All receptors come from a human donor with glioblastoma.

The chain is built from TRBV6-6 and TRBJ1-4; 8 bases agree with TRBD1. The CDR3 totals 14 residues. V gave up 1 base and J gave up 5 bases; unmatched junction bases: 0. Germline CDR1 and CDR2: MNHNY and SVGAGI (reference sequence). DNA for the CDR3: TGTGCCAGCAGTTACTACAGGGGGAATGAAAAACTGTTTTTT. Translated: CASSYYRGNEKLFF.

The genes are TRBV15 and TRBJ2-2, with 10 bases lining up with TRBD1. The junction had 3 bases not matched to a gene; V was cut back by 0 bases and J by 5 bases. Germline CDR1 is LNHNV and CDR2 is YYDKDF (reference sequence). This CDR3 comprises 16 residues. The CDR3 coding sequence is TGTGCCACCAGCAGAGAGGGACAGGGGACTACCGGGGAGCTGTTTTTT. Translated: CATSREGQGTTGELFF. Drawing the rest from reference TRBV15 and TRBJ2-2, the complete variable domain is DAMVIQNPRYQVTQFGKPVTLSCSQTLNHNVMYWYQQKSSQAPKLLFHYYDKDFNNEADTPDNFQSRRPNTSFCFLDIRSPGLGDTAMYLCATSREGQGTTGELFFGEGSRLTVL.

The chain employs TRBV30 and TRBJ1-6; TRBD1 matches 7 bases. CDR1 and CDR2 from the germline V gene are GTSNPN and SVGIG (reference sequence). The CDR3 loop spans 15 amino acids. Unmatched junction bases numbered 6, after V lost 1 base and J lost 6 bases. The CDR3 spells CAWSASDRSNSPLHF. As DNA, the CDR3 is TGTGCCTGGAGTGCCTCGGACAGGAGTAATTCACCCCTCCACTTT.

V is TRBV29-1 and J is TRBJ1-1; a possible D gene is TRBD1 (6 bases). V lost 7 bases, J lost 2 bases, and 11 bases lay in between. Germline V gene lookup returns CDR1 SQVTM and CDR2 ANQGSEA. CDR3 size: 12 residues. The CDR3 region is CSASDRNTEAFF. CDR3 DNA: TGCAGCGCCTCGGACAGAAACACTGAAGCTTTCTTT.

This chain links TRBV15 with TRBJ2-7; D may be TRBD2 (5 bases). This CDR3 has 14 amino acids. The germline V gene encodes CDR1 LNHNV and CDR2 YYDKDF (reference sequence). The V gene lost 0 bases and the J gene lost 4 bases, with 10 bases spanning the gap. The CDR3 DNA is TGTGCCACCAGCAGAGATCGAGCGGCGTACGAGCAGTACTTC. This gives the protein CATSRDRAAYEQYF.

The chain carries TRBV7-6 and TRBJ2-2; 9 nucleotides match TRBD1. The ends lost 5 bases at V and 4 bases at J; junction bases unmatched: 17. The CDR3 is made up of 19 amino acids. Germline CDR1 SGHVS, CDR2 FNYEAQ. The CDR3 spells CASSPTGTGFRRSTGELFF. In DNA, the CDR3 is TGTGCCAGCAGCCCCACCGGGACAGGGTTTAGGAGGAGCACCGGGGAGCTGTTTTTT.

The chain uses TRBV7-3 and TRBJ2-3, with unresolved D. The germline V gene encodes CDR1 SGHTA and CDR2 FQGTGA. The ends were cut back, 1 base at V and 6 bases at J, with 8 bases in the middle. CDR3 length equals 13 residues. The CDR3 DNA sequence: TGTGCCAGCAGCTTAAACCGCGGCGATACGCAGTATTTT. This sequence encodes CASSLNRGDTQYF.

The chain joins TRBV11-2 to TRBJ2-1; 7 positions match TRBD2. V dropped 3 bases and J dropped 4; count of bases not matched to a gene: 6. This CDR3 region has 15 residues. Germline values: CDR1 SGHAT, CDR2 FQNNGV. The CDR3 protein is CASSFERGKYNEQFF. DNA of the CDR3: TGTGCCAGCAGCTTCGAGCGGGGAAAATACAATGAGCAGTTCTTC.

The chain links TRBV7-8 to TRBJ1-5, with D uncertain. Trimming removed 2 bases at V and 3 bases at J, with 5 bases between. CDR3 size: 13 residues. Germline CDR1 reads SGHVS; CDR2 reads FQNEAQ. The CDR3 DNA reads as TGTGCCAGCAGCTTACAGAACAATCAGCCCCAGCATTTT. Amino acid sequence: CASSLQNNQPQHF. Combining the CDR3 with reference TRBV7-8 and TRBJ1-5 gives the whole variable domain GAGVSQSPRYKVAKRGQDVALRCDPISGHVSLFWYQQALGQGPEFLTYFQNEAQLDKSGLPSDRFFAERPEGSVSTLKIQRTQQEDSAVYLCASSLQNNQPQHFGDGTRLSIL.

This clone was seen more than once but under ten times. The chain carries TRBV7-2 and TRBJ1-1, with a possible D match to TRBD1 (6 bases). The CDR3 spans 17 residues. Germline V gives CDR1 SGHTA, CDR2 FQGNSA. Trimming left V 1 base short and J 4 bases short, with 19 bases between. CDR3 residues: CASSLGPGGRRGTEAFF. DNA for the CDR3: TGTGCCAGCAGCTTAGGGCCGGGGGGCCGACGTGGCACTGAAGCTTTCTTT.

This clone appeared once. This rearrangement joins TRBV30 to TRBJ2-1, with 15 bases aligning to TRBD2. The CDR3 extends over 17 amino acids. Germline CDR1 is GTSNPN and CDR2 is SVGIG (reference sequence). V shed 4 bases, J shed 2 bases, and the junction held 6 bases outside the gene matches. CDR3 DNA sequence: TGTGCCTGGAATCCGGGACTAGCGGGGGGTACCTACAATGAGCAGTTCTTC. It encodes CAWNPGLAGGTYNEQFF. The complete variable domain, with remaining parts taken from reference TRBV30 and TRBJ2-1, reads SQTIHQWPATLVQPVGSPLSLECTVEGTSNPNLYWYRQAAGRGLQLLFYSVGIGQISSEVPQNLSASRPQDRQFILSSKKLLLSDSGFYLCAWNPGLAGGTYNEQFFGPGTRLTVL.

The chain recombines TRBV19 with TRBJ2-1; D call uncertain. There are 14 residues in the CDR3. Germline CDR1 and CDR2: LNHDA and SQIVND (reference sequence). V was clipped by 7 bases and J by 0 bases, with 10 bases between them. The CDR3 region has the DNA TGTGCCAGTAACGACGACTTCTCCTACAATGAGCAGTTCTTC. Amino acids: CASNDDFSYNEQFF. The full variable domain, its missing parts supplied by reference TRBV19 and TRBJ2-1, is DGGITQSPKYLFRKEGQNVTLSCEQNLNHDAMYWYRQDPGQGLRLIYYSQIVNDFQKGDIAEGYSVSREKKESFPLTVTSAQKNPTAFYLCASNDDFSYNEQFFGPGTRLTVL.

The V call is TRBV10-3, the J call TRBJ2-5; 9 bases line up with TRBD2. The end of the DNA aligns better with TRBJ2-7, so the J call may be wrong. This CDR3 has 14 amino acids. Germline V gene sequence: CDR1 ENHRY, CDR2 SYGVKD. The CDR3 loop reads CAIGGGGTSYEQYF. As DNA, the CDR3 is TGTGCCATCGGCGGGGGGGGTACGTCCTACGAGCAGTACTTC.